The rows below give T cell receptor beta chains drawn from one sample of a study of blood T cells in healthy people across ages. TCRdb re-called the 5' RACE reads through MiXCR, storing one row per CDR3 protein. The data show fewer than 750,000 distinct CDR3 sequences, 52% seen once. The sequenced material came from blood. Source of these receptors: a woman older than 75 in good health. Each CDR3 is given with its conserved first and last residue. A D gene is named only where the DNA matches it firmly. The size entry is marked missing in some rows and otherwise reads once, few, many or a size class.

V gene	clone size	J gene	D gene	CDR3 protein	CDR3 DNA
TRBV25-1	.	TRBJ1-5	.	CTSSRGYSQPQHF	TGTACCAGCAGTCGGGGGTACAGTCAGCCCCAGCATTTT
TRBV7-3	.	TRBJ1-6	.	CASSSTQGSPLHF	TGTGCCAGCAGCTCCACCCAGGGTTCACCCCTCCACTTT
TRBV5-5	few	TRBJ2-2	TRBD1	CASSPWTGNTGELFF	TGTGCCAGCAGCCCATGGACAGGGAACACCGGGGAGCTGTTTTTT
TRBV20-1	few	TRBJ2-5	.	CSATIGPAPQETQYF	TGCAGTGCTACGATCGGACCCGCCCCCCAAGAGACCCAGTACTTC
TRBV4-1	many	TRBJ1-2	TRBD1	CASSPNQGEHGYTF	TGCGCCAGCAGCCCGAACCAGGGGGAGCATGGCTACACCTTC
TRBV3-1	many	TRBJ2-1	TRBD2	CASILSGSHEQFF	TGTGCCAGCATCCTAAGCGGGAGCCATGAGCAGTTCTTC
TRBV20-1	many	TRBJ2-7	.	CSARLPRGYEQYF	TGCAGTGCTCGCCTACCCAGGGGTTACGAGCAGTACTTC
TRBV9	many	TRBJ2-1	TRBD2	CASSAYSGGKQFF	TGTGCCAGCAGCGCCTATAGCGGGGGGAAGCAGTTCTTC
TRBV10-3	.	TRBJ2-2	TRBD2	CAATSGGAYAGELFF	TGTGCCGCGACTAGCGGGGGGGCCTATGCCGGGGAGCTGTTTTTT
TRBV29-1	.	TRBJ2-1	.	CSVEEGRVKFF	TGCAGCGTTGAAGAGGGGCGGGTTAAGTTCTTC
TRBV28	.	TRBJ1-2	.	CASSSPARGGYTF	TGTGCCAGCAGTTCCCCGGCGCGGGGTGGCTACACCTTC
TRBV6-1	.	TRBJ1-1	TRBD1	CASKMTGQGAAGTEAFF	TGTGCCAGCAAAATGACCGGACAGGGGGCGGCGGGCACTGAAGCTTTCTTT
TRBV4-2	.	TRBJ2-5	.	CASSQTGPGRGETQYF	TGTGCCAGCAGCCAAACTGGTCCAGGCCGGGGAGAGACCCAGTACTTC
TRBV28	.	TRBJ2-7	TRBD2	CASSTSGPSYEQYF	TGTGCCAGTTCGACTAGCGGTCCCTCCTACGAGCAGTACTTC
TRBV20-1	.	TRBJ1-5	.	CSGSGTPNQPQHF	TGCAGTGGGTCCGGGACACCGAATCAGCCCCAGCATTTT
TRBV7-9	.	TRBJ2-7	.	CASSVGRNYEQYF	TGTGCCAGCAGCGTCGGACGAAATTACGAGCAGTACTTC
TRBV20-1	.	TRBJ2-1	.	CSASLYEQFF	TGCAGTGCTAGTTTATATGAGCAGTTCTTC
TRBV24-1	many	TRBJ2-1	.	CATSDLRGSSYNEQFF	TGTGCCACCAGTGATTTGAGGGGGAGCTCCTACAATGAGCAGTTCTTC
TRBV7-2	.	TRBJ2-7	.	CASSSWAFPSYEQYF	TGTGCCAGCAGCTCATGGGCTTTCCCCTCCTACGAGCAGTACTTC
TRBV10-3	.	TRBJ1-1	.	CAISERGPGGNTEAFF	TGTGCCATCAGTGAGCGGGGTCCGGGGGGCAACACTGAAGCTTTCTTT